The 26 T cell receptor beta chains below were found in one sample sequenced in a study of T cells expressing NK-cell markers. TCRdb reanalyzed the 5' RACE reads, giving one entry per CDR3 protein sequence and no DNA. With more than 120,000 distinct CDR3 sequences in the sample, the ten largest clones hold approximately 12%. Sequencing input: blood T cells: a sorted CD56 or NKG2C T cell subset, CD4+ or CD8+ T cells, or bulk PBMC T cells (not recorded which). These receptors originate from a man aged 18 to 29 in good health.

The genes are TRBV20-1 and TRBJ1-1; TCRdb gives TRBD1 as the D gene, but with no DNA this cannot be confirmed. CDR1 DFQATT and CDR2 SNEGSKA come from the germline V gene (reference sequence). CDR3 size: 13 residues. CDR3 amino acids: CSARGETGAEAFF.

CDR3 in amino acids: CASSHSGADARTQYF. This chain uses TRBV5-5 with TRBJ2-5; as DNA is missing, the TRBD1 call by TCRdb cannot be tested. Germline CDR1 reads SGHKS; CDR2 reads YYEKEE (reference sequence). The CDR3 is 15 residues long.

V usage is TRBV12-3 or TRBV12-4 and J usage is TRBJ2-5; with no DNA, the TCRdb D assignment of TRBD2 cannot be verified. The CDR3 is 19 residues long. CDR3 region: CASSLVLAGVGTMRETQYF.

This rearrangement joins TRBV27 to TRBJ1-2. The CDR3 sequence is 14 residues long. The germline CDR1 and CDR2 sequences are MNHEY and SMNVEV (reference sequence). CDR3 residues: CASGTLPANYGYTF.

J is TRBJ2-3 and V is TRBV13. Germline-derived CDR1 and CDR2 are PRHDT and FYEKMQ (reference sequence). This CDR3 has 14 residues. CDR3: CASSSPQATDTQYF.

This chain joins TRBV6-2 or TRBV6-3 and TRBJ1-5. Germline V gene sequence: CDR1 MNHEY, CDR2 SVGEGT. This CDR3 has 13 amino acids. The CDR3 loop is CASAVVESQPQHF.

The chain's CDR3 is CASSTAGSFYEQYF. The rearrangement links TRBV28 to TRBJ2-7. The CDR3 is 14 residues long. From germline, CDR1 is MDHEN and CDR2 SYDVKM. Supplemented by reference TRBV28 and TRBJ2-7, the full variable domain reads DVKVTQSSRYLVKRTGEKVFLECVQDMDHENMFWYRQDPGLGLRLIYFSYDVKMKEKGDIPEGYSVSREKKERFSLILESASTNQTSMYLCASSTAGSFYEQYFGPGTRLTVT.

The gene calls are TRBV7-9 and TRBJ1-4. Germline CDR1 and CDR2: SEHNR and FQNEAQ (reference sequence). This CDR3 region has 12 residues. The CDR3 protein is CASSLEGEKLFF. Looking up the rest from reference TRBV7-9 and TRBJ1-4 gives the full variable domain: DTGVSQNPRHKITKRGQNVTFRCDPISEHNRLYWYRQTLGQGPEFLTYFQNEAQLEKSRLLSDRFSAERPKGSFSTLEIQRTEQGDSAMYLCASSLEGEKLFFGSGTQLSVL.

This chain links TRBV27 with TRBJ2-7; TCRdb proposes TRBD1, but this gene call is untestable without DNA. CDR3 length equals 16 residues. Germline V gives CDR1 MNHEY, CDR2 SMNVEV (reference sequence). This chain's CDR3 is CASSWTGPPVPYEQYF.

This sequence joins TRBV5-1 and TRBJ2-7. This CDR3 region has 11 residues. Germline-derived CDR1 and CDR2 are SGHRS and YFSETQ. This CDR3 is CASSLGDEQYF.

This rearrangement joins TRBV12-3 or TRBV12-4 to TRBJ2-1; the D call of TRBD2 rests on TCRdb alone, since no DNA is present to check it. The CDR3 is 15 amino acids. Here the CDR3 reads CASSLWTDTYNEQFF.

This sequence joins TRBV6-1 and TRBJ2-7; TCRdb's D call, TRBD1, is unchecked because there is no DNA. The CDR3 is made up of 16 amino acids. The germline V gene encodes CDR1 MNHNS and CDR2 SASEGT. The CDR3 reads CASSEDRGQGVYEQYF.

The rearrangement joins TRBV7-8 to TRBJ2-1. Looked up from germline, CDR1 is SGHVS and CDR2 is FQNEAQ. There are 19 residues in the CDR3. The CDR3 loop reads CASSVSEGWTYDSYNEQFF.

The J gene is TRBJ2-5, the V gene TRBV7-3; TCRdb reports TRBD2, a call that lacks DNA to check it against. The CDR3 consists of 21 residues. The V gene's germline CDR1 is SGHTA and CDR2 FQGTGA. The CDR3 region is CASSEAGTSGRAGIIQQTQYF. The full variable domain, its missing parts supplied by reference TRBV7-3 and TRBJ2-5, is GAGVSQTPSNKVTEKGKYVELRCDPISGHTALYWYRQSLGQGPEFLIYFQGTGAADDSGLPNDRFFAVRPEGSVSTLKIQRTERGDSAVYLCASSEAGTSGRAGIIQQTQYFGPGTRLLVL.

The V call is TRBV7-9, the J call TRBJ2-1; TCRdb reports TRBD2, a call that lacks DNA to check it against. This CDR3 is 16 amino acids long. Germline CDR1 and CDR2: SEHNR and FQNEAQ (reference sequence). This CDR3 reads CASSLSGLTLYNEQFF.

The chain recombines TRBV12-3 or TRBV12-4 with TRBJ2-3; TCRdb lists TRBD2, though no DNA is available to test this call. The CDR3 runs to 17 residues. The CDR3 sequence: CASSPSLAGDLSDTQYF.

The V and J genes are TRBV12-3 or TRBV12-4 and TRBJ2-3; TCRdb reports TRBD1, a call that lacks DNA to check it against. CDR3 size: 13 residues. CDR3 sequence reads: CASRLTEGDTQYF.

The CDR3 protein is CASSISAGTGGNEQFF. The V and J genes are TRBV11-1 and TRBJ2-1; no DNA is available, so the TRBD2 call from TCRdb remains unchecked. Germline V CDR1 and CDR2: SGHAT, FQDESV (reference sequence). This CDR3 has 16 residues. Complete variable domain (other parts from reference TRBV11-1 and TRBJ2-1): EAEVAQSPRYKITEKSQAVAFWCDPISGHATLYWYRQILGQGPELLVQFQDESVVDDSQLPKDRFSAERLKGVDSTLKIQPAELGDSAMYLCASSISAGTGGNEQFFGPGTRLTVL.

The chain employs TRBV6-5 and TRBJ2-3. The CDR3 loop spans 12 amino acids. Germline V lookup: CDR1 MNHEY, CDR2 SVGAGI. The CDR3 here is CASSPDGDTQYF.

The CDR3 is CSVEEPGTGRYNEQFF. The chain is built from TRBV29-1 and TRBJ2-1; TCRdb gives TRBD1 as the D gene, but with no DNA this cannot be confirmed. This CDR3 has 16 residues. The germline V gene has CDR1 SQVTM and CDR2 ANQGSEA.

CDR3 loop: CASGFGSPLHF. The rearrangement uses TRBV6-5 and TRBJ1-6. The CDR3 is made up of 11 amino acids. The germline gives CDR1 MNHEY, CDR2 SVGAGI.

CDR3 loop: CASSHNRIYGYTF. The chain combines TRBV7-9 with TRBJ1-2; TCRdb's D gene call, TRBD1, goes unchecked for lack of DNA. Germline V gene data show CDR1 as SEHNR and CDR2 as FQNEAQ (reference sequence). This CDR3 is 13 amino acids long.

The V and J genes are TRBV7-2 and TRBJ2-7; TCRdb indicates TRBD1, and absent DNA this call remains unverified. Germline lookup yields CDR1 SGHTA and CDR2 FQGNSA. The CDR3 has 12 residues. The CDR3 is CATDSDSYEQYF.

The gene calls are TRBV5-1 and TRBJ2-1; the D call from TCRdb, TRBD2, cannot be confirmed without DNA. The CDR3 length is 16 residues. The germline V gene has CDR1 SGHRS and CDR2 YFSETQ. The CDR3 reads CASSLGLGEAYNEQFF.

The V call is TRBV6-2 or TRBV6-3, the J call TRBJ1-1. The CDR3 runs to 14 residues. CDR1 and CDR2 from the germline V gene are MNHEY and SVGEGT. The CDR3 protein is CASSYLPANTEAFF.

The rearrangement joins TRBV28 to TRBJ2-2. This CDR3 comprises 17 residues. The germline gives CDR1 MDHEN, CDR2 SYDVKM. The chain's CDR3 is CASSPLFKNANTGELFF.